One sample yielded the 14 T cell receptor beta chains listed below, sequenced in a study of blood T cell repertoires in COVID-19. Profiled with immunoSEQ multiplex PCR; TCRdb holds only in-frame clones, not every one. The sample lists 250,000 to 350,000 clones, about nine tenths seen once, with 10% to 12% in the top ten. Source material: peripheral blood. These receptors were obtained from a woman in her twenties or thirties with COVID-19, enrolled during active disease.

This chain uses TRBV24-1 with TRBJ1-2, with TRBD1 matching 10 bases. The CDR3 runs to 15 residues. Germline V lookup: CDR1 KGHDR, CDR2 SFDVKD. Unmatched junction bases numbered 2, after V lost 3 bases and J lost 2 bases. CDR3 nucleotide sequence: TGTGCCACCAGTGATCGGGACAGGGGAAACTATGGCTACACCTTC. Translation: CATSDRDRGNYGYTF.

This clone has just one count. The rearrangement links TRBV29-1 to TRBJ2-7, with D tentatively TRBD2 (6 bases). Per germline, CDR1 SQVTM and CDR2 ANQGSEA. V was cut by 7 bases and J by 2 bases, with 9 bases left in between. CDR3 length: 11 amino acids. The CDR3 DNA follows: TGCAGCGGCGGGGTAGCCTACGAGCAGTACTTC. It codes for CSGGVAYEQYF.

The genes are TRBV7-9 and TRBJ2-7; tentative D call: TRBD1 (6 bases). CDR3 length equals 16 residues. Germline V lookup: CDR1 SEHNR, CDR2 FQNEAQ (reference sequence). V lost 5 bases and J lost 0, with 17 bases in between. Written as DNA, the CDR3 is TGTGCCAGCAGCGCCCCCGGGACACACTACTCCTACGAGCAGTACTTC. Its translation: CASSAPGTHYSYEQYF.

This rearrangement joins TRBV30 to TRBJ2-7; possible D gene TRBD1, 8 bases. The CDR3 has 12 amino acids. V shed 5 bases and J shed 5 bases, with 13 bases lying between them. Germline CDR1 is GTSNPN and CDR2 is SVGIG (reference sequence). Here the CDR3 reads CAWGQGGHEQYF. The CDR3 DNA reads TGTGCCTGGGGACAGGGAGGGCACGAGCAGTACTTC.

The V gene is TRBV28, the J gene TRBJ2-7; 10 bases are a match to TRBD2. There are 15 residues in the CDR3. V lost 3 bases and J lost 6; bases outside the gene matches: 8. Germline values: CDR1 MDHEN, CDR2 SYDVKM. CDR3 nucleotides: TGTGCCAGCAGTTTCCGGATAGCGGGAGGTCGCGAGCAGTACTTC. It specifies CASSFRIAGGREQYF.

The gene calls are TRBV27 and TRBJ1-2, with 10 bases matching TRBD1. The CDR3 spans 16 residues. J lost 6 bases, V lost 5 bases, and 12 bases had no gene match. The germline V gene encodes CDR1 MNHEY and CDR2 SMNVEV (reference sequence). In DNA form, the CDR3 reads TGTGCCAGCAGTCTCCAGGCCGGGACAGGGGAGAATGGCTACACCTTC. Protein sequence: CASSLQAGTGENGYTF.

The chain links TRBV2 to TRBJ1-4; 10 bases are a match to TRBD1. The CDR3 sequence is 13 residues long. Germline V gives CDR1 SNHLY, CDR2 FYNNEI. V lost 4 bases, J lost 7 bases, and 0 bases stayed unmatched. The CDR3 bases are TGTGCCAGCAGTGGGGACAGGGGTGAAAAACTGTTTTTT. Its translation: CASSGDRGEKLFF.

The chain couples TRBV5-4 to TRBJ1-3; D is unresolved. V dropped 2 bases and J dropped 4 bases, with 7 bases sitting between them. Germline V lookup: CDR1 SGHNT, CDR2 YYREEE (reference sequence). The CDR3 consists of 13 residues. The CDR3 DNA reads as TGTGCCAGCAGCTTCGTAGAGGGAAACACCATATATTTT. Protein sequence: CASSFVEGNTIYF.

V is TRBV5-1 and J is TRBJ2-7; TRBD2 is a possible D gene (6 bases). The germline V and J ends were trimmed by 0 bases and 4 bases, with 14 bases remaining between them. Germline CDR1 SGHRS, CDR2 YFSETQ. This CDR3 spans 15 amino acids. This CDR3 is CASSLARDLKYEQYF. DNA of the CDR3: TGCGCCAGCAGCTTGGCCCGGGACTTGAAGTACGAGCAGTACTTC.

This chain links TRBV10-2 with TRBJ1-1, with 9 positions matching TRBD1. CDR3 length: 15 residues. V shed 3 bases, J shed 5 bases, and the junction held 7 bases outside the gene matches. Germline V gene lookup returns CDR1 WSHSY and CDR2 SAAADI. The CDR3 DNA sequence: TGCGCCAGCAGTGAAATCGGACAGGGGCGGACTGAAGCTTTCTTT. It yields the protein CASSEIGQGRTEAFF.

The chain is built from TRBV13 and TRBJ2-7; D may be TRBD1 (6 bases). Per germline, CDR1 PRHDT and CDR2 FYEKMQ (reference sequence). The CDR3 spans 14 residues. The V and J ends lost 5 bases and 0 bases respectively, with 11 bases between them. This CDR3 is CASSMGQSSYEQYF. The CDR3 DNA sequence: TGTGCCAGCAGCATGGGACAAAGCTCCTACGAGCAGTACTTC.

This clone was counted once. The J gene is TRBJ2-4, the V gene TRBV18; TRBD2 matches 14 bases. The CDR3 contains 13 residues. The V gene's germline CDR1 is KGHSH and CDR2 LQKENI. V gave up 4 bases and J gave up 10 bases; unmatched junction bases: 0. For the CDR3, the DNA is TGTGCCAGCTCACGACTAGCGGGAGGGATTCAGTACTTC. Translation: CASSRLAGGIQYF.

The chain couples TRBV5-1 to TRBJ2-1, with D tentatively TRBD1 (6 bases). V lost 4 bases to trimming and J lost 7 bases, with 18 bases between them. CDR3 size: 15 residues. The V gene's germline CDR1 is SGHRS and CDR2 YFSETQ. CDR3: CASSRPGQMLNEQFF. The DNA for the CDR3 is TGCGCCAGCAGCCGTCCGGGACAAATGTTAAATGAGCAGTTCTTC. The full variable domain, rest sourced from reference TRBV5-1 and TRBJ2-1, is KAGVTQTPRYLIKTRGQQVTLSCSPISGHRSVSWYQQTPGQGLQFLFEYFSETQRNKGNFPGRFSGRQFSNSRSEMNVSTLELGDSALYLCASSRPGQMLNEQFFGPGTRLTVL.

This chain's CDR3 is CASSQRTSGAYNEQFF. The CDR3 bases are TGTGCCAGCAGCCAACGGACTAGCGGGGCCTACAATGAGCAGTTCTTC. The chain has TRBV3-1 (or the pseudogene TRBV3-2) and TRBJ2-1; 12 bases map to TRBD2. This CDR3 contains 16 residues. Germline assignment: CDR1 LGHDT and CDR2 YNNKEL (reference sequence). The junction had 1 base not matched to a gene; V was cut back by 2 bases and J by 2 bases.